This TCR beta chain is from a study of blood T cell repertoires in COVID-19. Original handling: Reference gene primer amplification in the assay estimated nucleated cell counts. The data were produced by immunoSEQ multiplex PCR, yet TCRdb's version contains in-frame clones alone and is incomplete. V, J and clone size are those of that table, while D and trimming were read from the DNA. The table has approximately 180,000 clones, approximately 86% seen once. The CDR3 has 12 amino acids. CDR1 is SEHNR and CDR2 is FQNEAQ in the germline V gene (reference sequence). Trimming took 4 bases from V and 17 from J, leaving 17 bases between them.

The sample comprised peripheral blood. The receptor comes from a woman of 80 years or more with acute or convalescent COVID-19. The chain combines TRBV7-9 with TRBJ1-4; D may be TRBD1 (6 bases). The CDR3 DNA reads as TGTGCCAGCAGCTCTGGGGCGGACAGTCTCTTTTTT. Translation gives CASSSGADSLFF. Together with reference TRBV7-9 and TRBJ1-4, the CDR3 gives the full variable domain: DTGVSQNPRHKITKRGQNVTFRCDPISEHNRLYWYRQTLGQGPEFLTYFQNEAQLEKSRLLSDRFSAERPKGSFSTLEIQRTEQGDSAMYLCASSSGADSLFFGSGTQLSVL.